These 32 T cell receptor beta chains came from one sample sequenced in a study of T cell responses to AZD1222 COVID-19 vaccine. The assay was immunoSEQ multiplex PCR, and TCRdb's table has in-frame clones only and misses some. The table includes 150,000 to 200,000 clones, over 80% detected once. The sequencing here drew on peripheral blood, taken on day 0 of AZD1222 vaccination. The source of these receptors is an adult in good health.

V gene TRBV7-9 combines with J gene TRBJ2-2; D gene uncertain. The V gene lost 7 bases and the J gene lost 2 bases, with 20 bases spanning the gap. This CDR3 comprises 17 residues. Germline V lookup: CDR1 SEHNR, CDR2 FQNEAQ (reference sequence). The CDR3 region is CASIKRLGRLNTGELFF. In nucleotides, the CDR3 is TGTGCCAGCATCAAGAGGTTGGGCAGGCTTAACACCGGGGAGCTGTTTTTT.

V is TRBV19 and J is TRBJ1-5; possible D gene TRBD1, 6 bases. This CDR3 is 17 amino acids long. V gave up 4 bases and J gave up 9 bases, with 25 bases separating them. Germline CDR1 reads LNHDA; CDR2 reads SQIVND (reference sequence). The chain's CDR3 is CASSTSSGGRVVGPQHF. Written as DNA, the CDR3 is TGTGCCAGTAGTACTAGTTCGGGGGGCAGGGTAGTTGGGCCCCAGCATTTT. Complete variable domain (other parts from reference TRBV19 and TRBJ1-5): DGGITQSPKYLFRKEGQNVTLSCEQNLNHDAMYWYRQDPGQGLRLIYYSQIVNDFQKGDIAEGYSVSREKKESFPLTVTSAQKNPTAFYLCASSTSSGGRVVGPQHFGDGTRLSIL.

About this clone: The sample has other DNA sequences that encode this CDR3 too. The chain links TRBV14 to TRBJ1-6, with D possibly matching TRBD1 (5 bases). The CDR3 extends over 15 amino acids. V was cut by 0 bases and J by 14 bases, with 17 bases left in between. CDR1 is SGHDN, CDR2 FVKESK, per germline. CDR3 region: CASSQDWGRGTTLHF. DNA for the CDR3: TGTGCCAGCAGCCAAGATTGGGGTCGGGGGACGACCCTCCACTTT.

The chain combines TRBV28 with TRBJ1-2; 12 nucleotides line up with TRBD1. V dropped 5 bases and J dropped 8; count of bases not matched to a gene: 9. The CDR3 extends over 15 amino acids. Germline CDR1 is MDHEN and CDR2 is SYDVKM. In DNA form, the CDR3 reads TGTGCCAGCAGTCCCTCGGGACAGGGGGCAGGGGGCTACACCTTC. Its translation: CASSPSGQGAGGYTF.

The J gene is TRBJ1-6, the V gene TRBV4-2; D ambiguous. CDR1 LGHNA and CDR2 YNFKEQ come from the germline V gene. The CDR3 contains 18 residues. V was trimmed by 0 bases and J by 4 bases, leaving 16 bases between them. Here the CDR3 reads CASSQDLGWVHYNSPLHF. CDR3 bases: TGTGCCAGCAGCCAAGATTTAGGGTGGGTTCATTATAATTCACCCCTCCACTTT.

This rearrangement joins TRBV19 to TRBJ2-5; possibly TRBD1 or TRBD2 for D (5 bases each). Germline V gives CDR1 LNHDA, CDR2 SQIVND (reference sequence). The CDR3 has 14 amino acids. V was pared by 6 bases and J by 0 bases, with 11 bases between. The CDR3 DNA follows: TGTGCCAGTAGCTCCCAGGGACACCAAGAGACCCAGTACTTC. The encoded protein is CASSSQGHQETQYF.

This rearrangement joins TRBV6-1 to TRBJ1-2, with D hard to call. Germline values: CDR1 MNHNS, CDR2 SASEGT. Trimming took 3 bases from V and 4 from J, leaving 6 bases between them. CDR3 size: 12 residues. CDR3 amino acids: CASSEPAYGYTF. The CDR3 DNA reads TGTGCCAGCAGTGAGCCAGCCTATGGCTACACCTTC.

The chain combines TRBV7-9 with TRBJ2-7, with TRBD1 matching over 11 bases. Germline V gene sequence: CDR1 SEHNR, CDR2 FQNEAQ (reference sequence). This CDR3 has 15 amino acids. Germline trimming cut 3 bases from V and 4 bases from J; bases unmatched to any gene: 5. As DNA, the CDR3 is TGTGCCAGCAGCTTCGGGACAGGGGGACTATACGAGCAGTACTTC. It translates to CASSFGTGGLYEQYF.

This clone is a singleton in its sample. The CDR3 nucleotides are TGCGCCAGCAGCCAAGTGGGACGGACAGGGGGCCGTGAAAAACTGTTTTTT. Its protein is CASSQVGRTGGREKLFF. The chain recombines TRBV4-3 with TRBJ1-4; 11 bases are a match to TRBD1. The ends lost 1 base at V and 7 bases at J; junction bases unmatched: 8. CDR3 length equals 17 residues. The germline V gene encodes CDR1 LGHNA and CDR2 YSLEER.

The chain carries TRBV7-2 and TRBJ2-1; perhaps TRBD2 as D (6 bases). Germline CDR1 and CDR2: SGHTA and FQGNSA. V was shortened by 6 bases and J by 0 bases, with 15 bases between the two germline ends. The CDR3 contains 16 residues. CDR3 DNA sequence: TGTGCCAGCAGATCTGCCGGGAGTAGCTCCTACAATGAGCAGTTCTTC. This codes for CASRSAGSSSYNEQFF.

The CDR3 region has the DNA TGCGCCAGCAGTGAGTCCCTGAGATCCGGGGGGCCCTACGAGCAGTACTTC. Amino acids: CASSESLRSGGPYEQYF. The V and J genes are TRBV10-1 and TRBJ2-7, with D perhaps matching TRBD2 (7 bases). The CDR3 has 17 residues. Germline V gives CDR1 WNHNN, CDR2 SYGVQD (reference sequence). V was pared by 0 bases and J by 2 bases, with 17 bases between.

The chain is built from TRBV6-5 and TRBJ1-3; TRBD1 aligns across 9 bases. Germline V gene lookup returns CDR1 MNHEY and CDR2 SVGAGI. V was pared by 0 bases and J by 5 bases, with 5 bases of the junction left unmatched. This CDR3 is built from 16 residues. CDR3 DNA sequence: TGTGCCAGCAGTTACTCGGGACAGGGTATAAGAAACACCATATATTTT. The encoded protein is CASSYSGQGIRNTIYF.

The chain couples TRBV2 to TRBJ1-2; D ambiguous. Germline assignment: CDR1 SNHLY and CDR2 FYNNEI. The CDR3 has 14 amino acids. V lost 3 bases and J lost 4, with 12 bases in between. CDR3 sequence reads: CASSEVGYSYGYTF. In DNA form, the CDR3 reads TGTGCCAGCAGTGAGGTCGGATACTCCTATGGCTACACCTTC.

J is TRBJ1-2 and V is TRBV27, with TRBD1 matching 9 bases. The CDR3 is 15 amino acids. V dropped 5 bases and J dropped 2; count of bases not matched to a gene: 6. Germline CDR1 is MNHEY and CDR2 is SMNVEV (reference sequence). In nucleotides, the CDR3 is TGTGCCAGCAGTGCCCCCGGGACAGGGAACTATGGCTACACCTTC. It is translated as CASSAPGTGNYGYTF.

The J gene is TRBJ2-5, the V gene TRBV5-1; TRBD1 matches at 7 bases. V dropped 4 bases and J dropped 2; count of bases not matched to a gene: 20. This CDR3 contains 19 residues. Germline lookup yields CDR1 SGHRS and CDR2 YFSETQ. DNA for the CDR3: TGCGCCAGCAGCCAAACAGATCCGAGAAGACAGGGCCGGCAAGAGACCCAGTACTTC. It codes for CASSQTDPRRQGRQETQYF.

The chain carries TRBV5-1 and TRBJ1-4; 7 bases map to TRBD1. Germline V gene data show CDR1 as SGHRS and CDR2 as YFSETQ. The CDR3 has 15 amino acids. Unmatched junction bases numbered 9, after V lost 2 bases and J lost 8 bases. The chain's CDR3 is CASSFTGAPKEKLFF. The CDR3 coding sequence is TGCGCCAGCAGCTTCACAGGGGCCCCCAAGGAAAAACTGTTTTTT.

About this clone: Its ends do not fully match the called genes, so a read error is possible. The V call is TRBV19, the J call TRBJ1-4; 9 bases match TRBD1. Germline V CDR1 and CDR2: LNHDA, SQIVND (reference sequence). The CDR3 runs to 15 residues. CDR3 sequence (DNA): TGTGCCAGTACTATATTGGGACAGGGAGATGAAAAACTGTTTTTT. It codes for CASTILGQGDEKLFF.

The chain links TRBV9 to TRBJ1-2; 10 bases map to TRBD1. Germline CDR1 SGDLS, CDR2 YYNGEE. The junction had 12 bases not matched to a gene; V was cut back by 2 bases and J by 8 bases. CDR3 size: 16 residues. The chain's CDR3 is CASSVSDRGPHIGYTF. The CDR3 DNA reads TGTGCCAGCAGCGTCTCTGACAGGGGGCCCCATATAGGCTACACCTTC.

The V gene is TRBV9, the J gene TRBJ2-1, with D perhaps TRBD1 (6 bases). Germline V gives CDR1 SGDLS, CDR2 YYNGEE. V was cut by 0 bases and J by 0 bases, with 10 bases left in between. The CDR3 loop spans 16 amino acids. The CDR3 bases are TGTGCCAGCAGCGTAGGACAGGTCAGCTCCTACAATGAGCAGTTCTTC. As protein: CASSVGQVSSYNEQFF.

The genes are TRBV6-2 or TRBV6-3 and TRBJ2-1; 9 nucleotides agree with TRBD2. Losses at the gene ends were 0 bases for V and 7 bases for J; bases not matched to a gene: 10. Germline lookup yields CDR1 MNHEY and CDR2 SVGEGT. The CDR3 is 17 residues long. CDR3 in DNA: TGTGCCAGCAGTTACTCCCGCTTAGCGGGAGCTGGGAATGAGCAGTTCTTC. Translated: CASSYSRLAGAGNEQFF.

This clone showed up just a few times. The chain is built from TRBV27 and TRBJ2-7, with a tentative D call TRBD2 (6 bases). CDR1 is MNHEY and CDR2 is SMNVEV in the germline V gene (reference sequence). Trimming took off 6 bases at V and 0 bases at J, with 12 bases between the two ends. The CDR3 loop spans 14 amino acids. CDR3 sequence (DNA): TGTGCCAGCAGGGCGGGGTTCCTCTCCTACGAGCAGTACTTC. Its protein is CASRAGFLSYEQYF.

This clone was observed a single time. The CDR3 DNA reads TGTGCCAGCAGTGAAGACCGACAGGGGTTGTACAATGAGCAGTTCTTC. Its protein is CASSEDRQGLYNEQFF. The chain links TRBV6-1 to TRBJ2-1; 8 bases line up with TRBD1. This CDR3 region has 16 residues. CDR1 and CDR2 (germline): MNHNS, SASEGT. V shed 1 base, J shed 4 bases, and the junction held 6 bases outside the gene matches.

The chain combines TRBV11-2 with TRBJ2-3, with TRBD1 matching over 12 bases. The CDR3 sequence is 14 residues long. Germline V gene data show CDR1 as SGHAT and CDR2 as FQNNGV. The ends lost 5 bases at V and 8 bases at J; junction bases unmatched: 5. The CDR3: CASSPGTGGSTQYF. The CDR3 DNA reads TGTGCCAGCAGCCCGGGGACAGGGGGCAGTACGCAGTATTTT.

This sequence joins TRBV10-3 and TRBJ2-5; D ambiguous. CDR1 is ENHRY, CDR2 SYGVKD, per germline. CDR3 length: 15 amino acids. Trimming took 0 bases from V and 5 from J, leaving 13 bases between them. Here the CDR3 DNA reads TGTGCCATCAGTGAGTCAGATGCCCTGGGGGAGACCCAGTACTTC. Translating gives CAISESDALGETQYF.

The chain combines TRBV10-3 with TRBJ2-3; 13 bases align to TRBD2. V was pared by 6 bases and J by 2 bases, with 5 bases of the junction left unmatched. CDR1 and CDR2 (germline): ENHRY, SYGVKD. The CDR3 loop spans 16 amino acids. The CDR3 spells CAIRKGTSGITDTQYF. As DNA, the CDR3 is TGTGCCATCAGGAAAGGGACTAGCGGGATCACAGATACGCAGTATTTT.

The V call is TRBV2, the J call TRBJ2-1; 7 nucleotides line up with TRBD1. Germline V gene lookup returns CDR1 SNHLY and CDR2 FYNNEI. The CDR3 length is 15 residues. With V trimmed by 5 bases and J by 2 bases, 6 bases remained unmatched. The CDR3 reads CASSPMTGTYNEQFF. In DNA form, the CDR3 reads TGTGCCAGCAGTCCCATGACAGGGACCTACAATGAGCAGTTCTTC.

Remarks on this clone: The junction shows a germline mismatch at one end, possibly a read error. V is TRBV6-1 and J is TRBJ1-5; TRBD1 aligns across 9 bases. Germline V CDR1 and CDR2: MNHNS, SASEGT. There are 16 residues in the CDR3. The CDR3 DNA reads as TGTGCCAGCAGTGTACCGGGACAGGGAGCAAATCAGCCCCAACATTTT. This translates into CASSVPGQGANQPQHF.

The genes are TRBV10-3 and TRBJ2-3, with D possibly TRBD2 on 6 matching bases. Germline V lookup: CDR1 ENHRY, CDR2 SYGVKD. The ends were cut back, 4 bases at V and 6 bases at J, with 11 bases in the middle. CDR3 length: 13 residues. The CDR3 bases are TGTGCCATCAGTGGCGGGGCCGGGGATACGCAGTATTTT. Protein: CAISGGAGDTQYF.

The gene calls are TRBV30 and TRBJ2-7; tentative D call: TRBD2 (5 bases). The CDR3 runs 12 residues. The germline V and J ends were trimmed by 0 bases and 6 bases, with 9 bases remaining between them. CDR1 and CDR2 (germline): GTSNPN, SVGIG (reference sequence). The CDR3 reads CAWSVYLAEQYF. CDR3 DNA sequence: TGTGCCTGGAGTGTATATCTAGCCGAGCAGTACTTC.

This clone was observed a handful of times. This chain joins TRBV30 and TRBJ2-5; D is unresolved. This CDR3 contains 11 residues. Germline-derived CDR1 and CDR2 are GTSNPN and SVGIG (reference sequence). Trimming stripped 1 base from V and 7 bases from J, with 7 bases between. CDR3 DNA sequence: TGTGCCTGGAGTGGGGGAAGGACCCAGTACTTC. Protein product: CAWSGGRTQYF. The whole variable domain, remainder taken from reference TRBV30 and TRBJ2-5, is SQTIHQWPATLVQPVGSPLSLECTVEGTSNPNLYWYRQAAGRGLQLLFYSVGIGQISSEVPQNLSASRPQDRQFILSSKKLLLSDSGFYLCAWSGGRTQYFGPGTRLLVL.

The chain couples TRBV11-2 to TRBJ1-6; the D gene is possibly TRBD1 (5 bases). Germline CDR1 is SGHAT and CDR2 is FQNNGV. The CDR3 is made up of 15 amino acids. The V gene lost 5 bases and the J gene lost 6 bases, with 14 bases spanning the gap. The CDR3 DNA reads TGTGCCAGCAGCCCGGCGGGACTGAGTAATTCACCCCTCCACTTT. Translated, it gives CASSPAGLSNSPLHF. Combining the CDR3 with reference TRBV11-2 and TRBJ1-6 gives the whole variable domain EAGVAQSPRYKIIEKRQSVAFWCNPISGHATLYWYQQILGQGPKLLIQFQNNGVVDDSQLPKDRFSAERLKGVDSTLKIQPAKLEDSAVYLCASSPAGLSNSPLHFGNGTRLTVT.

The chain has TRBV10-1 and TRBJ1-2; a possible D gene is TRBD1 (6 bases). V gave up 8 bases and J gave up 4 bases, with 11 bases separating them. Germline V gene lookup returns CDR1 WNHNN and CDR2 SYGVQD (reference sequence). The CDR3 totals 12 residues. The CDR3 DNA sequence: TGCGCCAGCTCCGACAGGCCCTATGGCTACACCTTC. Its protein product is CASSDRPYGYTF.